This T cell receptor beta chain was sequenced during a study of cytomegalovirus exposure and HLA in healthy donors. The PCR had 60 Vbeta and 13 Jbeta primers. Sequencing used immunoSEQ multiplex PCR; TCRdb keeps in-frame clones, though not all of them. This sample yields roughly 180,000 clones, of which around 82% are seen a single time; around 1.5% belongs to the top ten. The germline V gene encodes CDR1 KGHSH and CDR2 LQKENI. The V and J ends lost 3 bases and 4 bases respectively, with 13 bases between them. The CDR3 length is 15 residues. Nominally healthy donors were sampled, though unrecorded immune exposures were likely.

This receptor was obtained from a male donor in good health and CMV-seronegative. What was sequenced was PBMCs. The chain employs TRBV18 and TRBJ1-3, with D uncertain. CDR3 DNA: TGTGCCAGCTCACCGGACTCACGTTCCGGAAACACCATATATTTT. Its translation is CASSPDSRSGNTIYF.